Below, one TCR beta chain is given with its context. In the original processing: The authors estimated nucleated cell counts from reference gene primer amplification. The protocol was immunoSEQ multiplex PCR, while the TCRdb copy is restricted to in-frame clones and leaves out a portion. V, J and clone size were drawn from that table, and D and trimming were deduced from the DNA. Of approximately 300,000 clones detected, about 89% appear once; the ten largest clones hold approximately 4.2%. The data are from a study of blood T cell repertoires in COVID-19. Study information: Researchers got acute and convalescent COVID-19 samples from the United States, Italy and Spain. T cells, B-cell-depleted T cells, or PBMCs provided the cDNA or gDNA that served as material.

Germline V CDR1 and CDR2: LNHNV, YYDKDF (reference sequence). The CDR3 sequence is 16 residues long. V was pared by 1 base and J by 1 base, with 13 bases between. V and J are TRBV15 and TRBJ1-1; TRBD1 might be the D (6 bases). The sequencing sample was made of peripheral blood. This TCR was sampled from a middle-aged man with acute or convalescent COVID-19. CDR3 in amino acids: CATSRGAGDRNTEAFF. CDR3 bases: TGTGCCACCAGCAGAGGGGCAGGGGATAGGAACACTGAAGCTTTCTTT.